These T cell receptor beta chains were read from a single sample in a study of blood T cell repertoires in COVID-19. Assay used: immunoSEQ multiplex PCR; TCRdb lists only in-frame clones, some missing. The repertoire holds some 170,000 clones, with roughly 90% as singletons. The sequencing input was peripheral blood. The receptors shown here come from a man in his 60s with active or convalescent COVID-19. Both conserved end residues are part of each CDR3. The order of the fields is D gene, J gene, clone size, V gene, CDR3 DNA, CDR3 protein. D genes are given only for firm matches. Expanded clones are given a class, and other clones once, few, many or no size at all.

D: -
J: TRBJ2-2
size: -
V: TRBV7-9
DNA: TGTGCCAGCAGCTTAGCGCTAAACACCGGGGAGCTGTTTTTT
CDR3: CASSLALNTGELFF

D: -
J: TRBJ2-5
size: few
V: TRBV4-1
DNA: TGCGCCAGCAGCCAAGATAGGGGGGAGACCCAGTACTTC
CDR3: CASSQDRGETQYF

D: TRBD1
J: TRBJ1-4
size: -
V: TRBV30
DNA: TGTGCATGGACAGGGACAAGTGAAAAACTGTTTTTT
CDR3: CAWTGTSEKLFF

D: TRBD1
J: TRBJ2-3
size: -
V: TRBV5-1
DNA: TGCGCCAGCAGCTTGGGAATGGACAGGGCCACAGATACGCAGTATTTT
CDR3: CASSLGMDRATDTQYF

D: -
J: TRBJ1-2
size: -
V: TRBV9
DNA: TGTGCCAGCAGCGTAGGTGTGGTGGAACAGGGAGCAAGCTATGGCTACACCTTC
CDR3: CASSVGVVEQGASYGYTF

D: TRBD1
J: TRBJ1-6
size: -
V: TRBV7-9
DNA: TGTGCCAGCAGCTCCCGACAGGGGGCGAATTCACCCCTCCACTTT
CDR3: CASSSRQGANSPLHF

D: TRBD1
J: TRBJ1-6
size: few
V: TRBV7-9
DNA: TGTGCCAGCAGCTTAGTTTTTGGGACAGAGAGCTCACCCCTCCACTTT
CDR3: CASSLVFGTESSPLHF

D: -
J: TRBJ1-3
size: -
V: TRBV6-5
DNA: TGTGCCAGCAGTTACTCGACGGGGAGAGGAGACACCATATATTTT
CDR3: CASSYSTGRGDTIYF

D: -
J: TRBJ1-4
size: -
V: TRBV11-2
DNA: TGTGCCAGCAGTCTTAATGAAAAACTGTTTTTT
CDR3: CASSLNEKLFF

D: -
J: TRBJ1-1
size: -
V: TRBV19
DNA: TGTGCCAGTAGTCCTAGACTGGGGGGGGGTCGGACTGAAGCTTTCTTT
CDR3: CASSPRLGGGRTEAFF

D: TRBD1
J: TRBJ2-7
size: -
V: TRBV10-3
DNA: TGTGCCATCAGTGGGACAGGAAGAGACGAGCAGTACTTC
CDR3: CAISGTGRDEQYF

D: TRBD1
J: TRBJ1-5
size: -
V: TRBV19
DNA: TGTGCCAGTAGTCCTAGGACAGGGGGCCTCGATCAGCCCCAGCATTTT
CDR3: CASSPRTGGLDQPQHF

D: TRBD1
J: TRBJ1-2
size: -
V: TRBV10-3
DNA: TGTGCCATAAGAATTGGACAGGTCGTCGACTATGGCTACACCTTC
CDR3: CAIRIGQVVDYGYTF

D: -
J: TRBJ1-2
size: -
V: TRBV5-6
DNA: TGTGCCAGCAGTTTGACAGCAAACTATGGCTACACCTTC
CDR3: CASSLTANYGYTF

D: TRBD1
J: TRBJ2-7
size: -
V: TRBV7-6
DNA: TGTGCCAGCAGCTCGGGACAGCGTAACGCCTACGAGCAGTACTTC
CDR3: CASSSGQRNAYEQYF

D: -
J: TRBJ1-3
size: -
V: TRBV27
DNA: TGTGCCAGCCGGGGAGCTGGAAACACCATATATTTT
CDR3: CASRGAGNTIYF

D: TRBD1
J: TRBJ1-5
size: -
V: TRBV6-1
DNA: TGTGCCAGCAGTGAACGGGACAGGGGTTGGCAGCCCCAGCATTTT
CDR3: CASSERDRGWQPQHF

D: TRBD1
J: TRBJ1-1
size: -
V: TRBV4-2
DNA: TGTGCCAGCAGCAACCACAGGGGGGAGTCATCTGAAGCTTTCTTT
CDR3: CASSNHRGESSEAFF

D: -
J: TRBJ1-1
size: -
V: TRBV5-1
DNA: TGCGCCAGCAGTCCTGCTGACAGGAACACTGAAGCTTTCTTT
CDR3: CASSPADRNTEAFF

D: -
J: TRBJ2-3
size: -
V: TRBV27
DNA: TGTGCCAGCAGTTTATGGGCGCGATCTAGCACAGATACGCAGTATTTT
CDR3: CASSLWARSSTDTQYF

D: -
J: TRBJ1-1
size: -
V: TRBV12-3/TRBV12-4
DNA: TGTGCCAGCAGTCCGCAGGGGTTAGGAGCTTTCTTT
CDR3: CASSPQGLGAFF

D: -
J: TRBJ2-1
size: -
V: TRBV28
DNA: TGTGCCAGCAGTTTAATAAGGGGAACGAAGGACAATGAGCAGTTCTTC
CDR3: CASSLIRGTKDNEQFF

D: TRBD1
J: TRBJ2-7
size: -
V: TRBV6-5
DNA: TGTGCCAGCAGCAGGACAGGCCCCTACGAGCAGTACTTC
CDR3: CASSRTGPYEQYF

D: -
J: TRBJ2-3
size: -
V: TRBV9
DNA: TGTGCCAGCAGCGCCACCGGCGACGGTTACGGGGGAGATACGCAGTATTTT
CDR3: CASSATGDGYGGDTQYF

D: -
J: TRBJ2-3
size: -
V: TRBV29-1
DNA: TGCAGCGTTGTAGGGGGCACAGATACGCAGTATTTT
CDR3: CSVVGGTDTQYF

D: TRBD1
J: TRBJ2-3
size: -
V: TRBV10-1
DNA: TGCGCCAGCAGTGATCGGGCAGGGGGTTCAGATACGCAGTATTTT
CDR3: CASSDRAGGSDTQYF

D: -
J: TRBJ2-6
size: -
V: TRBV19
DNA: TGTGCCAGTAGTATCACCGGTTCGTCTGGGGCCAACGTCCTGACTTTC
CDR3: CASSITGSSGANVLTF

D: TRBD1
J: TRBJ1-2
size: -
V: TRBV29-1
DNA: TGCAGCGTACCTAGGACAGGACCATCCGTCTATGGCTACACCTTC
CDR3: CSVPRTGPSVYGYTF

D: TRBD1
J: TRBJ1-1
size: -
V: TRBV25-1
DNA: TGTGCCAGCAAGGGGGACAGGGTGAACACTGAAGCTTTCTTT
CDR3: CASKGDRVNTEAFF

D: -
J: TRBJ2-1
size: -
V: TRBV19
DNA: TGTGCCAGTAGCCCACTAGCTCGCTCCTACAATGAGCAGTTCTTC
CDR3: CASSPLARSYNEQFF

D: TRBD2
J: TRBJ2-1
size: -
V: TRBV7-8
DNA: TGTGCCAGCAGCTTGAGCCTAGCGGGTAACGGTGAGCAGTTCTTC
CDR3: CASSLSLAGNGEQFF

D: -
J: TRBJ1-2
size: -
V: TRBV6-5
DNA: TGTGCCAGCAGTTACTCATCAGATGGCAACTATGGCTACACCTTC
CDR3: CASSYSSDGNYGYTF

D: TRBD2
J: TRBJ2-5
size: -
V: TRBV7-9
DNA: TGTGCCAGCAGCCCCCTGCTAGCGGGAGTGTCTCGGATAGAGACCCAGTACTTC
CDR3: CASSPLLAGVSRIETQYF

D: -
J: TRBJ2-3
size: -
V: TRBV3-1/TRBV3-2
DNA: TGTGCCAGCAGCCATGGGACTCGTATCTCAGATACGCAGTATTTT
CDR3: CASSHGTRISDTQYF

D: -
J: TRBJ1-1
size: -
V: TRBV5-5
DNA: TGTGCCAGCAGCTTGAGGACGGGGAATATGAACACTGAAGCTTTCTTT
CDR3: CASSLRTGNMNTEAFF

D: -
J: TRBJ2-1
size: -
V: TRBV30
DNA: TGTGCCTGGAGTGGGGCGTATGAGCAGTTCTTC
CDR3: CAWSGAYEQFF

D: -
J: TRBJ2-2
size: few
V: TRBV3-1/TRBV3-2
DNA: TGTGCCAGCAGCCAGGGGCCTAGCACCGGGGAGCTGTTTTTT
CDR3: CASSQGPSTGELFF

D: -
J: TRBJ1-2
size: -
V: TRBV7-9
DNA: TGTGCCAGCAGCCCACACATACCGACAGCCTCTAACTATGGCTACACCTTC
CDR3: CASSPHIPTASNYGYTF

D: TRBD1
J: TRBJ2-2
size: once
V: TRBV5-1
DNA: TGCGCCAGCAGTAACCGGACAGGGTGGGCCGGGGAGCTGTTTTTT
CDR3: CASSNRTGWAGELFF

D: -
J: TRBJ2-1
size: -
V: TRBV10-1
DNA: TGCGCCAGCAGTGCGCAGGGAAAAAACAATGAGCAGTTCTTC
CDR3: CASSAQGKNNEQFF

D: TRBD1
J: TRBJ1-5
size: once
V: TRBV6-8
DNA: TGTGCCAGCAGTTACGCCAACAGGGGGCAGCCCCGCAATCAGCCCCAGCATTTT
CDR3: CASSYANRGQPRNQPQHF

D: TRBD2
J: TRBJ2-4
size: -
V: TRBV5-4
DNA: TGTGCCAGCAGCTCCAAACTAGCGGGCCAAAACATTCAGTACTTC
CDR3: CASSSKLAGQNIQYF

D: -
J: TRBJ1-6
size: -
V: TRBV7-2
DNA: TGTGCCAGCACCAGGACGACAGGAAATTCACCCCTCCACTTT
CDR3: CASTRTTGNSPLHF

D: -
J: TRBJ2-1
size: -
V: TRBV19
DNA: TGTGCCAGTAGTACCAGGACTATTCAAGAGAACAATGAGCAGTTCTTC
CDR3: CASSTRTIQENNEQFF

D: TRBD2
J: TRBJ2-3
size: -
V: TRBV4-2
DNA: TGTGCCAGCAGCCAAGCACTAGCGGGGGACACAGATACGCAGTATTTT
CDR3: CASSQALAGDTDTQYF

D: -
J: TRBJ1-2
size: -
V: TRBV14
DNA: TGTGCCAGCAGCCAAGACCGGGGCTATGGCTACACCTTC
CDR3: CASSQDRGYGYTF

D: -
J: TRBJ2-3
size: -
V: TRBV5-1
DNA: TGCGCCAGCAGCGCATCAGGGGTTATTACAGATACGCAGTATTTT
CDR3: CASSASGVITDTQYF

D: -
J: TRBJ1-1
size: -
V: TRBV18
DNA: TGTGCCAGCTCACCACCGTCATCCACTGAAGCTTTCTTT
CDR3: CASSPPSSTEAFF